This TCR beta chain derives from a study of a mutant IDH1 vaccine in newly diagnosed glioma. Study summary: Eight vaccinations reached patients in weeks 1, 3, 5, 7, 11, 15, 19 and 23. Treated patients, averaging 40.4 years, were around 62% male and roughly 38% female. Either 4-6 weeks after radiotherapy alone or alongside temozolomide, vaccination was begun. Findings of the study overall: Patients showed vaccine-induced immune responses at a rate of 80% to 95%.

This clone has a single count. Its antigen remains unidentified. Method: immunoSEQ multiplex PCR; TCRdb's copy keeps in-frame clones and lacks some. The table records roughly 36,000 clones, 88% of them present only once. Trimming removed 6 bases at V and 0 bases at J, with 15 bases between. This CDR3 region has 16 residues. Germline V gene lookup returns CDR1 SGDLS and CDR2 YYNGEE. Time point in this sample: week 23, last vaccination. Vaccinated patients received 300 ug of mutant IDH1 20-mer peptide per dose, with topical imiquimod. The V and J genes are TRBV9 and TRBJ1-4; TRBD1 might be the D (6 bases). The sequencing here drew on PBMCs, taken from a glioma patient whose treatment included an IDH1 peptide vaccine. The sequence was collected from a man aged 35 to 55 with glioma. The chain's CDR3 is CASTKGEVTTNEKLFF. The CDR3 DNA reads TGTGCCAGCACGAAGGGGGAAGTAACAACTAATGAAAAACTGTTTTTT.